These T cell receptor beta chains were read from a single sample in a study of molecular identifiers for immune sequencing clone quantification. MiXCR, run by TCRdb on the PCR reads, gives a single entry per CDR3 protein. The sample lists over 600,000 distinct CDR3 sequences; just under 20% were seen once. The sample consisted of naive CD8+ T cells from blood, with Jurkat cell RNA spiked in. The receptors stem from a human donor in good health. Some libraries in this study had Jurkat cell RNA spiked in. Both conserved end residues are part of each CDR3. A D gene is named only where the DNA matches it firmly. Where a row states a size, it is once, few, many or the class of an expanded clone; other rows omit it.

j_call | v_call | clone_size | d_call | cdr3_nt | cdr3_aa
TRBJ2-2 | TRBV7-7 | many | NA | TGTGCCAGCAGCTTAGTCCCATCCGCGGGGGAGCTGTTTTTT | CASSLVPSAGELFF
TRBJ2-2 | TRBV7-9 | few | NA | TGTGCCAGCAGCTTAGTTGCCAGCACGGCCGGGGAGCTGTTTTTT | CASSLVASTAGELFF
TRBJ2-1 | TRBV27 | NA | NA | TGTGCCAGCAGATGGGTATACAATGAGCAGTTCTTC | CASRWVYNEQFF
TRBJ2-7 | TRBV4-3 | few | NA | TGCGCCAGCAGCCAAGAAGGGGGGACACACTCCTACGAGCAGTACTTC | CASSQEGGTHSYEQYF
TRBJ1-6 | TRBV28 | few | TRBD1 | TGTGCCAGCAGTTACAGGGGGCTGCGGTCACCCCTCCACTTT | CASSYRGLRSPLHF
TRBJ1-5 | TRBV28 | NA | NA | TGTGCCAGCAGTTTGTTGGGGAGAGATGGCAATCAGCCCCAGCATTTT | CASSLLGRDGNQPQHF
TRBJ1-1 | TRBV5-1 | many | TRBD1 | TGCGCCAGCAGCTTGGATGGGAGGGCAGGGGGTCGTAACACTGAAGCTTTCTTT | CASSLDGRAGGRNTEAFF
TRBJ1-3 | TRBV9 | many | NA | TGTGCCAGCAGCGAGGGCAGCTTCAACACCATATATTTT | CASSEGSFNTIYF
TRBJ2-3 | TRBV30 | many | NA | TGTGCCTGGAGTGGTGGGCAGTCCACAGATACGCAGTATTTT | CAWSGGQSTDTQYF
TRBJ2-2 | TRBV4-2 | many | NA | TGTGCCAGCAGCCAAGAAGAAAGGGCCGGGGAGCTGTTTTTT | CASSQEERAGELFF
TRBJ1-1 | TRBV4-1 | few | TRBD1 | TGCGCCAGCAGCCACCCACCCACAGGGGGTACTGAAGCTTTCTTT | CASSHPPTGGTEAFF
TRBJ2-5 | TRBV7-9 | many | NA | TGTGCCAGCAGCCTTCCCCACGGGGAGACCCAGTACTTC | CASSLPHGETQYF